Following are 7 T cell receptor beta chains from one sample sequenced in a study of blood T cell repertoires in COVID-19. TCRdb keeps only in-frame clones here, not all; method: immunoSEQ multiplex PCR. The sample holds more than 90,000 clones, approximately 79% seen once. Sequencing was performed on peripheral blood. The receptors derive from a man aged 50 to 60 with acute or convalescent COVID-19.

In this sample, this clone turned up once. The genes are TRBV27 and TRBJ1-2, with TRBD1 matching over 7 bases. J lost 2 bases, V lost 5 bases, and 5 bases had no gene match. The CDR3 is 14 amino acids. CDR1 is MNHEY, CDR2 SMNVEV, per germline (reference sequence). The CDR3 loop reads CASSTTGRNYGYTF. CDR3 DNA: TGTGCCAGCAGTACGACAGGGAGAAACTATGGCTACACCTTC.

The chain links TRBV15 to TRBJ1-4, with a weak D call TRBD1 (6 bases). The CDR3 is 12 amino acids. V was trimmed by 3 bases and J by 8 bases, leaving 7 bases between them. Germline V CDR1 and CDR2: LNHNV, YYDKDF (reference sequence). The CDR3 loop reads CATSRDSEKLFF. The CDR3 DNA is TGTGCCACCAGCAGGGACAGCGAAAAACTGTTTTTT.

The chain couples TRBV9 to TRBJ1-5; TRBD1 aligns across 9 bases. V was pared by 0 bases and J by 3 bases, with 4 bases of the junction left unmatched. There are 16 residues in the CDR3. Germline CDR1 and CDR2: SGDLS and YYNGEE. The CDR3: CASSVGWDRANQPQHF. Here the CDR3 DNA reads TGTGCCAGCAGCGTAGGCTGGGACAGGGCCAATCAGCCCCAGCATTTT.

The rearrangement uses TRBV19 and TRBJ2-7, with TRBD2 as a possible D gene (5 bases). Trimming removed 5 bases at V and 0 bases at J, with 17 bases between. The V gene's germline CDR1 is LNHDA and CDR2 SQIVND (reference sequence). The CDR3 has 16 residues. This chain's CDR3 is CASSLSRAGDSYEQYF. DNA for the CDR3: TGTGCCAGTAGTCTTTCTCGGGCCGGGGACTCCTACGAGCAGTACTTC.

The chain carries TRBV4-1 and TRBJ2-1; 9 nucleotides match TRBD1. Germline V lookup: CDR1 MGHRA, CDR2 YSYEKL. The CDR3 is made up of 15 amino acids. V trimming: 6 bases; J trimming: 5 bases; junction bases outside the gene matches: 8. The CDR3 DNA reads as TGCGCCAGCAGTCTCCGGGACAGGGCCAACAATGAGCAGTTCTTC. Its translation is CASSLRDRANNEQFF.

The sample holds a few counts of this clone. The rearrangement links TRBV28 to TRBJ1-2; D is perhaps TRBD1 (6 bases). This CDR3 spans 14 amino acids. Germline V CDR1 and CDR2: MDHEN, SYDVKM. Between the trimmed V and J ends, which lost 3 bases and 0 bases, there was a span of 8 bases. This CDR3 is CASSLGHANYGYTF. The DNA for the CDR3 is TGTGCCAGCAGTTTGGGACACGCTAACTATGGCTACACCTTC.

The J gene is TRBJ2-5, the V gene TRBV2; D might be TRBD1 (5 bases). CDR1 is SNHLY and CDR2 is FYNNEI in the germline V gene. The length of the CDR3 is 16 residues. V was pared by 8 bases and J by 2 bases, with 21 bases between. The CDR3 DNA follows: TGTGCCAGCGGGGCCGCAGGAAGGTGGCTACAAGAGACCCAGTACTTC. Translated, it gives CASGAAGRWLQETQYF.